This T cell receptor (beta chain) comes out of a study of blood T cells in healthy people across ages. The study, taken as a whole, reports: Using unsorted PBMCs precluded a conclusive naive versus antigen-experienced comparison.

This clonotype was counted ten times or more. No antigen is known for it. Every donor provided roughly 10 milliliters of peripheral blood. CDR3 size: 13 residues. V was trimmed by 3 bases and J by 2 bases, leaving 7 bases between them. CDR1 SGHTA and CDR2 FQGNSA come from the germline V gene. Combining a sample-barcoded 5' primer with a J-beta primer mix, a second PCR ran for 7 to 11 cycles. TCRdb analysed the 5' RACE reads with MiXCR anew, one entry per CDR3 protein. The table lists about 1,400,000 distinct CDR3 sequences, around 55% of them singletons, with about 6.7% in the top ten. The rearrangement joins TRBV7-2 to TRBJ2-5; the D call may be TRBD1 or TRBD2 (5 bases each). The origin of this receptor is a man younger than 30 in good health. Sequencing was done on a sample of blood. CDR3 in amino acids: CASSFWGQETQYF. CDR3 nucleotides: TGTGCCAGCAGCTTCTGGGGGCAAGAGACCCAGTACTTC.